These T cell receptor beta chains were read from a single sample in a study of control samples from healthy donors and cancer patients. TCRdb keeps only in-frame clones here, not all; method: immunoSEQ multiplex PCR. The sample records about 44,000 clones, more than 70% being singletons. What was sequenced was PBMCs. Every receptor here comes from a woman aged 60-70 years with lung cancer. Both conserved end residues are part of each CDR3. A D gene is named only where the DNA matches it firmly. The size of a clone is reported for some rows only, either as once, few or many, or as a class for expanded clones.

v_gene	abundance	j_gene	d_gene	CDR3aa	CDR3nt
TRBV14	NA	TRBJ2-3	NA	CASSHSQGRWTDTQYF	TGTGCCAGCAGCCATTCACAGGGACGTTGGACAGATACGCAGTATTTT
TRBV5-1	NA	TRBJ1-5	NA	CASSPDSWAQPQHF	TGCGCCAGCAGCCCTGACAGTTGGGCTCAGCCCCAGCATTTT
TRBV7-3	NA	TRBJ2-1	TRBD2	CASSAPSGSYNEQFF	TGTGCCAGCAGCGCCCCTAGCGGGAGCTACAATGAGCAGTTCTTC
TRBV5-6	NA	TRBJ2-7	NA	CASSFRERVSSYEQYF	TGTGCCAGCAGCTTTCGGGAGAGAGTTAGCTCCTACGAGCAGTACTTC
TRBV7-2	NA	TRBJ2-7	TRBD2	CASSTGGSLYEQYF	TGTGCCAGCAGTACGGGCGGGAGTCTGTACGAGCAGTACTTC
TRBV7-3	NA	TRBJ2-3	NA	CASSLQEGQDTQYF	TGTGCCAGCAGCTTACAAGAGGGACAAGATACGCAGTATTTT
TRBV10-3	NA	TRBJ1-3	TRBD1	CAISGTRQGSASGNTIYF	TGTGCCATCAGTGGGACCAGACAGGGGTCGGCTTCTGGAAACACCATATATTTT
TRBV28	NA	TRBJ1-6	NA	CASSLRERGNSPLHF	TGTGCCAGCAGTTTAAGGGAGAGGGGTAATTCACCCCTCCACTTT
TRBV7-2	few	TRBJ1-2	TRBD1	CASSAGQSSSYGYTF	TGTGCCAGCAGCGCGGGACAGAGCTCTTCCTATGGCTACACCTTC
TRBV30	NA	TRBJ1-1	NA	CAWESPGGFFRTEAFF	TGTGCCTGGGAATCCCCGGGAGGGTTCTTCCGCACTGAAGCTTTCTTT
TRBV4-2	NA	TRBJ1-1	TRBD1	CAADPRDRGQDTEAFF	TGTGCCGCGGACCCCCGGGACAGGGGGCAGGACACTGAAGCTTTCTTT
TRBV13	NA	TRBJ2-3	NA	CASSSPPLEDTQYF	TGTGCCAGCAGCTCCCCCCCACTTGAAGATACGCAGTATTTT
TRBV4-1	NA	TRBJ2-7	NA	CASSPGLSVEQYF	TGCGCCAGCAGCCCTGGACTGTCTGTCGAGCAGTACTTC
TRBV9	NA	TRBJ1-6	TRBD1	CASSVPPGTGGHSPLHF	TGTGCCAGCAGCGTACCCCCGGGGACAGGGGGCCATTCACCCCTCCACTTT
TRBV5-1	NA	TRBJ1-1	NA	CASSLSVSQNTEAFF	TGCGCCAGCAGCTTGAGTGTGTCCCAGAACACTGAAGCTTTCTTT
TRBV11-2	once	TRBJ2-1	TRBD2	CASSSILAGGYNEQFF	TGTGCCAGCAGCTCCATACTAGCGGGAGGGTACAATGAGCAGTTCTTC
TRBV10-2	NA	TRBJ2-3	NA	CASSEPTSTDTQYF	TGCGCCAGCAGTGAGCCAACTAGCACAGATACGCAGTATTTT
TRBV7-3	NA	TRBJ1-2	NA	CASSSHGEGGYTF	TGTGCCAGCAGCTCCCACGGGGAGGGTGGCTACACCTTC
TRBV6-5	NA	TRBJ1-2	NA	CASSLTRDYGYTF	TGTGCCAGCAGCCTTACTAGGGACTATGGCTACACCTTC
TRBV6-4	NA	TRBJ1-1	TRBD1	CASSDSQMTGGLIAREAFF	TGTGCCAGCAGTGACTCCCAGATGACAGGGGGCCTAATTGCCCGTGAAGCTTTCTTT
TRBV6-5	NA	TRBJ2-3	TRBD1	CASSYSLTGWTDTQYF	TGTGCCAGCAGTTACTCATTGACAGGGTGGACAGATACGCAGTATTTT
TRBV28	NA	TRBJ1-5	NA	CASSFLFRGGNQPQHF	TGTGCCAGCAGTTTCCTATTCAGGGGAGGGAATCAGCCCCAGCATTTT
TRBV3-1/TRBV3-2	once	TRBJ2-2	TRBD2	CASSRDLREGPPNTGELFF	TGTGCCAGCAGCCGAGATTTGCGGGAGGGTCCCCCAAACACCGGGGAGCTGTTTTTT
TRBV4-3	NA	TRBJ2-6	NA	CASSQVRDTTPGANVLTF	TGCGCCAGCAGCCAAGTTCGGGACACCACTCCTGGGGCCAACGTCCTGACTTTC
TRBV28	NA	TRBJ2-7	NA	CASSLGGRAYEQYF	TGTGCCAGCAGTTTAGGAGGGCGGGCTTACGAGCAGTACTTC
TRBV15	NA	TRBJ1-4	NA	CATSREKGGGEKLFF	TGTGCCACCAGCAGAGAAAAGGGAGGGGGTGAAAAACTGTTTTTT
TRBV11-2	once	TRBJ2-7	TRBD2	CASSPGTSGIVYEQYF	TGTGCCAGCAGCCCAGGGACTAGCGGGATTGTCTACGAGCAGTACTTC
TRBV7-3	NA	TRBJ2-1	TRBD2	CASSLSGAVYNEQFF	TGTGCCAGCAGCTTGAGCGGGGCCGTCTACAATGAGCAGTTCTTC
TRBV5-1	NA	TRBJ1-1	TRBD1	CASSLGTGVEAFF	TGCGCCAGCAGCTTGGGTACAGGGGTTGAAGCTTTCTTT
TRBV6-1	NA	TRBJ2-7	NA	CASSEHHEQYF	TGTGCCAGCAGTGAACATCACGAGCAGTACTTC
TRBV19	once	TRBJ2-2	NA	CASSNNRNTGELFF	TGTGCCAGTAGTAATAACAGGAACACCGGGGAGCTGTTTTTT
TRBV19	NA	TRBJ1-4	TRBD1	CASREPGQGGKLFF	TGTGCCAGTAGAGAGCCGGGACAGGGAGGAAAACTGTTTTTT
TRBV7-6	NA	TRBJ2-1	NA	CASSLDVSSYNEQFF	TGTGCCAGCAGCTTAGACGTGAGCTCCTACAATGAGCAGTTCTTC
TRBV7-9	once	TRBJ2-7	TRBD2	CASSLATSGYEQYF	TGTGCCAGCAGCTTAGCAACTAGCGGCTACGAGCAGTACTTC
TRBV18	NA	TRBJ2-7	NA	CASSPQVGAISYEQYF	TGTGCCAGCTCTCCCCAGGTAGGGGCGATTTCCTACGAGCAGTACTTC
TRBV9	NA	TRBJ2-3	TRBD2	CASSPTGWSGRTSTDTQYF	TGTGCCAGCAGCCCCACAGGGTGGAGCGGGAGGACTAGCACAGATACGCAGTATTTT
TRBV19	NA	TRBJ2-1	TRBD2	CASSKGLAGGHSYNEQFF	TGTGCCAGTAGTAAGGGACTAGCGGGAGGGCACAGCTACAATGAGCAGTTCTTC
TRBV6-5	NA	TRBJ2-2	NA	CASSYAGELFF	TGTGCCAGCAGTTACGCCGGGGAGCTGTTTTTT
TRBV29-1	NA	TRBJ1-4	NA	CSVLGGDKLFF	TGCAGCGTTTTAGGGGGAGACAAACTGTTTTTT
TRBV9	NA	TRBJ2-3	TRBD2	CASSGEGLAGPTDTQYF	TGTGCCAGCAGCGGCGAGGGACTAGCGGGCCCCACAGATACGCAGTATTTT
TRBV12-3/TRBV12-4	NA	TRBJ1-1	NA	CASAPTGNTEAFF	TGTGCCAGCGCTCCGACAGGGAACACTGAAGCTTTCTTT
TRBV7-9	NA	TRBJ2-7	NA	CASSPPTSYEQYF	TGTGCCAGCAGCCCTCCCACCTCCTACGAGCAGTACTTC
TRBV19	NA	TRBJ2-1	NA	CASSTAGSYNEQFF	TGTGCCAGTAGTACAGCGGGTTCCTACAATGAGCAGTTCTTC
TRBV7-2	NA	TRBJ2-7	NA	CASSLDGETSYEQYF	TGTGCCAGCAGCTTAGACGGGGAGACCTCCTACGAGCAGTACTTC
TRBV25-1	NA	TRBJ1-4	NA	CASSEFVTANEKLFF	TGTGCCAGCAGTGAGTTTGTCACGGCTAATGAAAAACTGTTTTTT
TRBV5-1	NA	TRBJ2-7	NA	CASSAGLSGQPYEQYF	TGCGCCAGCAGCGCCGGATTGTCGGGACAACCCTACGAGCAGTACTTC
TRBV10-3	NA	TRBJ2-2	TRBD1	CAISESYRNRGLNTGELFF	TGTGCCATCAGTGAGTCGTATCGCAACAGGGGCTTGAACACCGGGGAGCTGTTTTTT
TRBV5-1	once	TRBJ2-3	NA	CASSLFPGLRIAADTQYF	TGCGCCAGCAGCTTATTCCCCGGGTTGCGGATAGCGGCGGATACGCAGTATTTT
TRBV5-6	NA	TRBJ2-5	NA	CASSLSQTQYF	TGTGCCAGCAGCTTGAGTCAGACCCAGTACTTC
TRBV11-3	NA	TRBJ1-2	NA	CASSAGGGLNYGYTF	TGTGCCAGCAGCGCCGGGGGGGGCCTGAACTATGGCTACACCTTC
TRBV19	NA	TRBJ1-1	NA	CASSIRENEAFF	TGTGCCAGTAGTATCAGAGAAAATGAAGCTTTCTTT
TRBV3-1/TRBV3-2	NA	TRBJ1-1	TRBD1	CASSQGDRTEAFF	TGTGCCAGCAGCCAGGGGGACAGAACTGAAGCTTTCTTT
TRBV3-1/TRBV3-2	few	TRBJ1-5	TRBD1	CASSPTGNQPQHF	TGTGCCAGCAGCCCGACAGGGAATCAGCCCCAGCATTTT
TRBV5-1	few	TRBJ2-3	TRBD2	CASTPVAAGTGTDTQYF	TGCGCCAGCACCCCGGTTGCAGCGGGAACTGGCACAGATACGCAGTATTTT